The 28 T cell receptor beta chains presented below share a single source sample, sequenced in a study of T cell changes during pregnancy in multiple sclerosis. Sequencing was performed with immunoSEQ multiplex PCR; in TCRdb, only in-frame clones are kept and a portion is missing. The sample holds more than 65,000 clones, approximately 90% seen once. Sequenced here: peripheral blood, sampled in the first trimester of pregnancy. The source of these receptors is a female donor with multiple sclerosis, enrolled in a pregnancy study.

The V and J genes are TRBV30 and TRBJ1-2, with 7 bases that match TRBD1. Germline loops: CDR1 GTSNPN, CDR2 SVGIG (reference sequence). The CDR3 sequence is 15 residues long. The junction had 8 bases not matched to a gene; V was cut back by 4 bases and J by 0 bases. DNA of the CDR3: TGTGCCTGGACTGCGGGACAGCTCGCTAACTATGGCTACACCTTC. This codes for CAWTAGQLANYGYTF. The full variable domain, its missing parts supplied by reference TRBV30 and TRBJ1-2, is SQTIHQWPATLVQPVGSPLSLECTVEGTSNPNLYWYRQAAGRGLQLLFYSVGIGQISSEVPQNLSASRPQDRQFILSSKKLLLSDSGFYLCAWTAGQLANYGYTFGSGTRLTVV.

The V gene is TRBV30, the J gene TRBJ2-3; 15 bases align to TRBD2. There are 19 residues in the CDR3. V shed 1 base, J shed 2 bases, and the junction held 10 bases outside the gene matches. Germline lookup yields CDR1 GTSNPN and CDR2 SVGIG (reference sequence). The CDR3 nucleotides read TGTGCCTGGAGTGGATACCCGGGACTAGCGGGGGGTCACACAGATACGCAGTATTTT. It yields the protein CAWSGYPGLAGGHTDTQYF.

This rearrangement joins TRBV6-5 to TRBJ2-1; 10 nucleotides align to TRBD2. V lost 6 bases to trimming and J lost 6 bases; unmatched junction nucleotides: 8. Germline lookup yields CDR1 MNHEY and CDR2 SVGAGI. The CDR3 runs to 15 residues. The chain's CDR3 is CASSSGSSGGNEQFF. The CDR3 nucleotides read TGTGCCAGCAGCTCGGGGTCTAGCGGGGGCAATGAGCAGTTCTTC.

The V gene is TRBV14, the J gene TRBJ1-6, with a tentative D call TRBD1 (5 bases). Germline CDR1 is SGHDN and CDR2 is FVKESK. V shed 1 base and J shed 7 bases, with 11 bases lying between them. There are 15 residues in the CDR3. The CDR3 spells CASSQAGGVNSPLHF. The CDR3 DNA follows: TGTGCCAGCAGCCAAGCGGGGGGTGTGAATTCACCCCTCCACTTT. The full variable domain, in which reference TRBV14 and TRBJ1-6 provide the parts outside the CDR3, is EAGVTQFPSHSVIEKGQTVTLRCDPISGHDNLYWYRRVMGKEIKFLLHFVKESKQDESGMPNNRFLAERTGGTYSTLKVQPAELEDSGVYFCASSQAGGVNSPLHFGNGTRLTVT.

The rearrangement links TRBV7-8 to TRBJ2-7; 8 bases line up with TRBD2. The germline V gene encodes CDR1 SGHVS and CDR2 FQNEAQ. The CDR3 extends over 15 amino acids. V shed 2 bases, J shed 7 bases, and the junction held 10 bases outside the gene matches. The CDR3 sequence: CASSLIGTRVQEQYF. The CDR3 nucleotides are TGTGCCAGCAGCTTAATCGGGACTAGGGTTCAGGAGCAGTACTTC.

V is TRBV7-3 and J is TRBJ2-5, with 9 nucleotides matching TRBD2. The CDR3 has 15 amino acids. The germline V gene encodes CDR1 SGHTA and CDR2 FQGTGA. With 3 bases clipped from V and 4 bases from J, the junction kept 6 bases outside the gene matches. CDR3: CASSLGGGARETQYF. The CDR3 nucleotides read TGTGCCAGCAGCTTGGGCGGGGGGGCGAGAGAGACCCAGTACTTC.

The chain is built from TRBV19 and TRBJ2-1, with D possibly being TRBD2 (6 bases). The CDR3 is made up of 11 amino acids. Germline V gene data show CDR1 as LNHDA and CDR2 as SQIVND (reference sequence). The germline V and J ends were trimmed by 4 bases and 10 bases, with 8 bases remaining between them. The CDR3 bases are TGTGCCAGTAGTAGCGGGGTGGAGCAGTTCTTC. Encoded protein: CASSSGVEQFF.

V is TRBV4-1 and J is TRBJ2-2; a possible D gene is TRBD2 (5 bases). V was trimmed by 2 bases and J by 4 bases, leaving 17 bases between them. Looked up from germline, CDR1 is MGHRA and CDR2 is YSYEKL. The CDR3 is made up of 17 amino acids. CDR3 nucleotide sequence: TGCGCCAGCAGCCAAAAGCATATGCGGGTAGGCACCGGGGAGCTGTTTTTT. Amino acids: CASSQKHMRVGTGELFF.

The V and J genes are TRBV2 and TRBJ1-5, with D perhaps matching TRBD1 (5 bases). V lost 6 bases and J 7 bases, leaving 10 bases between the germline ends. The CDR3 contains 12 residues. CDR1 is SNHLY, CDR2 FYNNEI, per germline. The CDR3 DNA sequence: TGTGCCAGCAGGGCAGGGAACCAGCCCCAGCATTTT. This translates into CASRAGNQPQHF.

The V and J genes are TRBV28 and TRBJ1-2; 9 bases match TRBD1. The CDR3 has 14 amino acids. V shed 6 bases and J 4 bases; nucleotides not matched to a gene: 6. CDR1 and CDR2 (germline): MDHEN, SYDVKM. The CDR3 sequence: CASRYRGQGYGYTF. The DNA of the CDR3 is TGTGCCAGCAGGTACAGGGGGCAAGGCTATGGCTACACCTTC.

The rearrangement uses TRBV19 and TRBJ1-1; 10 bases are a match to TRBD1. The CDR3 spans 15 residues. The junction had 5 bases not matched to a gene; V was cut back by 1 base and J by 6 bases. Looked up from germline, CDR1 is LNHDA and CDR2 is SQIVND (reference sequence). CDR3 DNA sequence: TGTGCCAGTAGTATAGTTGGGGGGACAGGGGCTGAAGCTTTCTTT. Translating gives CASSIVGGTGAEAFF.

This clone occurred once. This chain uses TRBV28 with TRBJ1-6; 7 bases fit TRBD1. V shed 6 bases and J 3 bases; nucleotides not matched to a gene: 11. CDR1 MDHEN and CDR2 SYDVKM come from the germline V gene. The CDR3 totals 17 residues. CDR3 amino acids: CASRSAGGEDYNSPLHF. DNA of the CDR3: TGTGCCAGCAGGTCGGCAGGGGGAGAGGACTATAATTCACCCCTCCACTTT.

The V call is TRBV11-1, the J call TRBJ1-1; possible D gene TRBD1, 5 bases. V was clipped by 5 bases and J by 8 bases, with 15 bases between them. The CDR3 length is 13 residues. The V gene's germline CDR1 is SGHAT and CDR2 FQDESV (reference sequence). CDR3 sequence: CASSQIVGGEAFF. CDR3 DNA sequence: TGTGCCAGCAGCCAAATCGTCGGGGGGGAAGCTTTCTTT.

The chain links TRBV6-1 to TRBJ2-1, with D possibly being TRBD1 (6 bases). Trimming cost V 2 bases and J 3 bases, with 14 bases left between them. Per germline, CDR1 MNHNS and CDR2 SASEGT. The CDR3 totals 16 residues. Here the CDR3 reads CASSETGWGYYNEQFF. The CDR3 DNA follows: TGTGCCAGCAGTGAAACAGGGTGGGGATACTACAATGAGCAGTTCTTC.

The V call is TRBV18, the J call TRBJ1-6; D unclear. Between the trimmed V and J ends, which lost 3 bases and 4 bases, there was a span of 7 bases. Germline V gene sequence: CDR1 KGHSH, CDR2 LQKENI. This CDR3 has 14 amino acids. CDR3 region: CASSPLGYNSPLHF. The CDR3 DNA follows: TGTGCCAGCTCACCCCTAGGTTATAATTCACCCCTCCACTTT.

This chain uses TRBV21-1 with TRBJ2-4; TRBD2, the table's D call, lacks a check against the DNA. TRBV21-1 is tagged as a pseudogene. This CDR3 contains 15 residues. This CDR3 reads CASSLIAGNKNIQYF. CDR3 coding DNA: TGTGCCAGCAGCCTGATAGCGGGAAACAAAAACATTCAGTACTTC.

J is TRBJ1-2 and V is TRBV7-2; D perhaps matches TRBD1 (5 bases). Germline V gene data show CDR1 as SGHTA and CDR2 as FQGNSA. CDR3 length: 15 amino acids. Trimming left V 2 bases short and J 1 base short, with 11 bases between. The CDR3 reads CASSLQGTNNYGYTF. CDR3 coding DNA: TGTGCCAGCAGCTTACAGGGCACAAATAACTATGGCTACACCTTC.

The chain has TRBV9 and TRBJ1-1; unclear D gene. The CDR3 is 15 amino acids. CDR1 and CDR2 (germline): SGDLS, YYNGEE. Trimming cost V 6 bases and J 4 bases, with 19 bases left between them. The CDR3 here is CASTKARGMSTEAFF. CDR3 DNA: TGTGCCAGCACCAAAGCCAGAGGGATGAGCACTGAAGCTTTCTTT.

This rearrangement joins TRBV2 to TRBJ1-1; D may be TRBD1 (6 bases). This CDR3 has 12 amino acids. CDR1 SNHLY and CDR2 FYNNEI come from the germline V gene. Trimming removed 6 bases from V and 3 bases from J, with 8 bases in between. The CDR3 here is CASRQGHTEAFF. Here the CDR3 DNA reads TGTGCCAGCAGGCAGGGGCACACTGAAGCTTTCTTT.

The rearrangement links TRBV4-3 to TRBJ1-2; TRBD1 is a possible D gene (5 bases). V was cut by 0 bases and J by 4 bases, with 15 bases left in between. The CDR3 has 16 residues. Germline V CDR1 and CDR2: LGHNA, YSLEER. This CDR3 is CASSQDRVFSTYGYTF. The CDR3 nucleotides read TGCGCCAGCAGCCAAGACAGGGTATTTTCTACCTATGGCTACACCTTC.

This clone showed up just once. V gene TRBV5-1 combines with J gene TRBJ2-7; D might be TRBD2 (6 bases). Trimming shortened V by 2 bases and J by 2 bases, and 14 bases separated the two germline ends. CDR3 size: 15 residues. Germline assignment: CDR1 SGHRS and CDR2 YFSETQ. The CDR3 region has the DNA TGCGCCAGCAGCTTAAATAGCGGAATGACCTACGAGCAGTACTTC. It translates to CASSLNSGMTYEQYF.

This clone has only one observation. This chain links TRBV18 with TRBJ2-5; D unclear. Germline V lookup: CDR1 KGHSH, CDR2 LQKENI. The CDR3 sequence is 12 residues long. Trimming cost V 2 bases and J 5 bases, with 6 bases left between them. The chain's CDR3 is CASSPEAETQYF. The CDR3 nucleotides are TGTGCCAGCTCACCAGAGGCCGAGACCCAGTACTTC. Supplemented by reference TRBV18 and TRBJ2-5, the full variable domain reads NAGVMQNPRHLVRRRGQEARLRCSPMKGHSHVYWYRQLPEEGLKFMVYLQKENIIDESGMPKERFSAEFPKEGPSILRIQQVVRGDSAAYFCASSPEAETQYFGPGTRLLVL.

This clone was observed a single time. The genes are TRBV18 and TRBJ2-1; no firm D call. This CDR3 has 15 amino acids. Looked up from germline, CDR1 is KGHSH and CDR2 is LQKENI. Deletions cut 1 base from V and 0 bases from J, with 7 bases between. CDR3 nucleotide sequence: TGTGCCAGCTCACCACGGCTAGGCTCCTACAATGAGCAGTTCTTC. Residues: CASSPRLGSYNEQFF.

The V and J genes are TRBV5-3 and TRBJ1-5; D unclear. TRBV5-3 qualifies as an ORF whose function is uncertain. V lost 1 base and J lost 4, with 12 bases in between. The CDR3 runs 15 residues. CDR3 nucleotides: TGTGCCAGAAGCTTGAGGCTACGGGGTAATCAGCCCCAGCATTTT. Its translation: CARSLRLRGNQPQHF.

This clone turned up a few times. The gene calls are TRBV27 and TRBJ1-6, with 8 bases matching TRBD1. The CDR3 runs 13 residues. CDR1 and CDR2 (germline): MNHEY, SMNVEV (reference sequence). The J segment lost 9 bases and the V segment lost 4 bases, leaving 2 bases of the junction unmatched. CDR3 in DNA: TGTGCCAGCAGTTCGGACAGGGTTTCACCCCTCCACTTT. As protein: CASSSDRVSPLHF.

CDR3 DNA: TGTGCCAGCAGCTCCGGCGGGCACTCTAACACCGGGGAGCTGTTTTTT. It translates to CASSSGGHSNTGELFF. This chain joins TRBV5-4 and TRBJ2-2; maybe TRBD2 (5 bases). V was cut by 3 bases and J by 2 bases, with 14 bases left in between. This CDR3 is built from 16 residues. Germline V gives CDR1 SGHNT, CDR2 YYREEE (reference sequence). Filled out from reference TRBV5-4 and TRBJ2-2, the complete variable domain reads ETGVTQSPTHLIKTRGQQVTLRCSSQSGHNTVSWYQQALGQGPQFIFQYYREEENGRGNFPPRFSGLQFPNYSSELNVNALELDDSALYLCASSSGGHSNTGELFFGEGSRLTVL.

The chain uses TRBV7-9 and TRBJ1-2, with D tentatively TRBD1 (6 bases). The V gene's germline CDR1 is SEHNR and CDR2 FQNEAQ (reference sequence). Trimming removed 1 base at V and 0 bases at J, with 12 bases between. The CDR3 is made up of 16 amino acids. The DNA for the CDR3 is TGTGCCAGCAGCTTAGTTAGGGGGAAAGCTAACTATGGCTACACCTTC. Amino acid sequence: CASSLVRGKANYGYTF. The whole variable domain, filled in from reference TRBV7-9 and TRBJ1-2, reads DTGVSQNPRHKITKRGQNVTFRCDPISEHNRLYWYRQTLGQGPEFLTYFQNEAQLEKSRLLSDRFSAERPKGSFSTLEIQRTEQGDSAMYLCASSLVRGKANYGYTFGSGTRLTVV.

The chain carries TRBV19 and TRBJ2-5; perhaps TRBD2 as D (6 bases). The V end lost 5 bases, the J end lost 4 bases, and 11 bases lay between the germline ends. The germline V gene has CDR1 LNHDA and CDR2 SQIVND (reference sequence). The CDR3 length is 13 residues. CDR3 sequence: CASSPRGGETQYF. The CDR3 region has the DNA TGTGCCAGTAGTCCTCGGGGAGGAGAGACCCAGTACTTC. The complete variable domain, with remaining parts taken from reference TRBV19 and TRBJ2-5, reads DGGITQSPKYLFRKEGQNVTLSCEQNLNHDAMYWYRQDPGQGLRLIYYSQIVNDFQKGDIAEGYSVSREKKESFPLTVTSAQKNPTAFYLCASSPRGGETQYFGPGTRLLVL.